This is a list of T cell receptor beta chains from one sample in a study of shared clonotypes between healthy human individuals. Sequencing was performed with immunoSEQ multiplex PCR; in TCRdb, only in-frame clones are kept and a portion is missing. The sample includes about 1.9 million clones, about 94% of them seen just once. The specimen was naive CD8+ T cells from PBMCs. Receptors originate from a man in his late teens or twenties in good health. Some clones in this sample may be carry-over from other donors' samples. The CDR3 runs from the conserved cysteine through the conserved F or W. A D gene is named only where the DNA matches it firmly. Size is stated for part of the rows, as once, few or many counts, or as a class when the clone is expanded.

v_call	d_call	clone_size	j_call	cdr3_aa	cdr3_nt
TRBV14	NA	once	TRBJ1-1	CASSQDLGGVNTEAFF	TGTGCCAGCAGCCAAGATCTCGGCGGGGTCAACACTGAAGCTTTCTTT
TRBV28	TRBD1	NA	TRBJ1-5	CASSLGQGNQPQHF	TGTGCCAGCAGTTTAGGACAGGGAAACCAGCCCCAGCATTTT
TRBV27	TRBD1	NA	TRBJ2-7	CASSSQGDHYEQYF	TGTGCCAGCAGTTCACAGGGGGATCACTACGAGCAGTACTTC
TRBV6-5	NA	NA	TRBJ1-2	CASSLPGPEGYGYTF	TGTGCCAGCAGTCTTCCGGGGCCGGAAGGCTATGGCTACACCTTC
TRBV10-3	NA	few	TRBJ1-3	CAIRTRKDTIYF	TGTGCCATCAGGACCCGTAAGGACACCATATATTTT
TRBV29-1	NA	NA	TRBJ2-5	CSVEDSDYSWQETQYF	TGCAGCGTTGAAGATTCCGACTACTCGTGGCAAGAGACCCAGTACTTC
TRBV13	NA	NA	TRBJ2-5	CASVIRGAYQETQYF	TGTGCCAGCGTTATTCGGGGGGCGTACCAAGAGACCCAGTACTTC
TRBV11-2	NA	NA	TRBJ1-6	CASSLGVIRNSPLHF	TGTGCCAGCAGCTTAGGGGTAATTAGGAATTCACCCCTCCACTTT
TRBV12-5	NA	NA	TRBJ1-5	CASGRTDTPQHF	TGTGCTAGTGGTCGGACGGACACCCCCCAGCATTTT
TRBV18	NA	NA	TRBJ2-3	CASSPPGSPSTDTQYF	TGTGCCAGCTCACCACCGGGCAGCCCTAGCACAGATACGCAGTATTTT
TRBV27	TRBD1	NA	TRBJ2-7	CASSPLRDSVSYEQYF	TGTGCCAGCAGTCCCCTCCGGGACAGCGTATCCTACGAGCAGTACTTC
TRBV7-8	TRBD2	NA	TRBJ2-1	CASSPGLAGAYNEQFF	TGTGCCAGCAGTCCCGGACTAGCGGGGGCCTACAATGAGCAGTTCTTC
TRBV4-1	NA	NA	TRBJ2-7	CASSQERRADTEQYF	TGCGCCAGCAGCCAAGAAAGACGGGCGGATACGGAGCAGTACTTC
TRBV9	NA	few	TRBJ1-1	CASSVGRGNTEAFF	TGTGCCAGCAGCGTGGGCAGGGGGAACACTGAAGCTTTCTTT
TRBV28	NA	NA	TRBJ1-5	CATTMRGAVQPQHF	TGTGCCACCACTATGAGAGGCGCGGTACAGCCCCAGCATTTT
TRBV18	NA	once	TRBJ2-7	CASSPPRVRGSSSYEQYF	TGTGCCAGCTCACCACCTCGTGTTAGGGGCTCTAGCTCCTACGAGCAGTACTTC
TRBV9	TRBD2	NA	TRBJ2-1	CASSPLTSGRAFNEQFF	TGTGCCAGCAGCCCCCTCACTAGCGGGAGGGCCTTCAATGAGCAGTTCTTC
TRBV6-5	TRBD2	once	TRBJ2-1	CASSTPGLANNEQFF	TGTGCCAGCAGTACGCCGGGACTAGCTAACAATGAGCAGTTCTTC
TRBV27	TRBD2	once	TRBJ2-1	CASSQGTSGSNEQFF	TGTGCCAGCAGCCAGGGGACTAGCGGGAGCAATGAGCAGTTCTTC
TRBV25-1	NA	NA	TRBJ2-1	CASRRSGDSYNEQFF	TGTGCCAGCAGAAGATCAGGGGACTCCTACAATGAGCAGTTCTTC
TRBV4-2	TRBD1	NA	TRBJ1-5	CASSQEGQGHQPQHF	TGTGCCAGCAGCCAAGAGGGACAGGGGCATCAGCCCCAGCATTTT
TRBV10-1	NA	NA	TRBJ2-1	CASSGTPRGEQFF	TGCGCCAGCAGTGGGACGCCCCGGGGTGAGCAGTTCTTC
TRBV7-8	NA	NA	TRBJ2-1	CASSLVQAYNEQFF	TGTGCCAGCAGCTTAGTGCAGGCGTACAATGAGCAGTTCTTC
TRBV10-3	NA	once	TRBJ2-1	CAISPSGDEQFF	TGTGCCATCAGTCCATCGGGAGATGAGCAGTTCTTC
TRBV30	NA	NA	TRBJ1-2	CAWSSGRYGYTF	TGTGCCTGGAGTTCAGGGCGGTATGGCTACACCTTC
TRBV5-6	NA	once	TRBJ1-1	CASSLGGGYTEAFF	TGTGCCAGCAGCTTGGGGGGCGGATACACTGAAGCTTTCTTT
TRBV25-1	NA	NA	TRBJ2-3	CASSVYREVTDTQYF	TGTGCCAGCAGTGTGTACAGGGAGGTAACAGATACGCAGTATTTT
TRBV5-6	NA	NA	TRBJ2-7	CASSKGRFYEQYF	TGTGCCAGCAGCAAGGGACGGTTCTACGAGCAGTACTTC
TRBV14	NA	NA	TRBJ2-1	CASSQDRRGANEQFF	TGTGCCAGCAGCCAAGACCGTAGAGGGGCGAATGAGCAGTTCTTC
TRBV7-9	NA	NA	TRBJ2-1	CASSKPQGYNEQFF	TGTGCCAGCAGCAAACCACAGGGCTACAATGAGCAGTTCTTC
TRBV4-3	TRBD1	NA	TRBJ2-5	CASSQGKGARWETQYF	TGCGCCAGCAGCCAAGGGAAGGGGGCGAGATGGGAGACCCAGTACTTC
TRBV21-1	NA	NA	TRBJ2-7	CASSKPLEAASGTYEQYF	TGTGCCAGCAGCAAACCCTTAGAGGCGGCTAGCGGGACGTACGAGCAGTACTTC
TRBV28	NA	NA	TRBJ1-4	CASSPTPWGSNEKLFF	TGTGCCAGCAGTCCTACCCCCTGGGGGAGTAATGAAAAACTGTTTTTT
TRBV29-1	NA	NA	TRBJ1-1	CSVEVYQGFDTEAFF	TGCAGCGTTGAAGTTTATCAGGGTTTTGACACTGAAGCTTTCTTT
TRBV4-1	TRBD1	NA	TRBJ1-2	CASSPRDRGLPLDGGYTF	TGCGCCAGCAGCCCTCGCGACAGGGGGCTCCCCCTTGATGGTGGCTACACCTTC
TRBV2	NA	NA	TRBJ2-6	CARRGSGANVLTF	TGTGCCAGACGGGGCTCTGGGGCCAACGTCCTGACTTTC
TRBV4-1	TRBD2	NA	TRBJ2-7	CASSQVGQGGYEQYF	TGCGCCAGCAGCCAAGTGGGCCAGGGAGGGTACGAGCAGTACTTC
TRBV27	NA	NA	TRBJ2-1	CASSFAAGQKYNEQFF	TGTGCCAGCAGTTTTGCGGCGGGACAAAAGTACAATGAGCAGTTCTTC
TRBV27	TRBD1	NA	TRBJ2-7	CASTRDRGSHEQYF	TGTGCCAGCACTCGGGACAGGGGGTCTCACGAGCAGTACTTC
TRBV28	NA	NA	TRBJ1-1	CASSWGGTEAFF	TGTGCCAGCAGTTGGGGGGGCACTGAAGCTTTCTTT
TRBV19	NA	NA	TRBJ2-7	CASSLFGSPIYEQYF	TGTGCCAGTAGTCTTTTTGGTTCCCCAATTTACGAGCAGTACTTC
TRBV30	TRBD1	few	TRBJ1-2	CAWSGGTGDNGYTF	TGTGCCTGGAGTGGGGGGACAGGGGATAATGGCTACACCTTC
TRBV28	NA	once	TRBJ2-1	CASRFLDSGDEQFF	TGTGCCAGCAGATTCTTGGACAGCGGCGATGAGCAGTTCTTC
TRBV9	NA	NA	TRBJ2-5	CASSVVTGLGETQYF	TGTGCCAGCAGCGTAGTCACAGGCCTGGGGGAGACCCAGTACTTC
TRBV19	NA	NA	TRBJ2-1	CASTYRPGINEQFF	TGTGCCAGTACCTATAGGCCGGGGATCAATGAGCAGTTCTTC
TRBV10-3	TRBD2	NA	TRBJ2-2	CAISEVKREAGRTGELFF	TGTGCCATCAGTGAGGTAAAGCGGGAAGCGGGACGTACCGGGGAGCTGTTTTTT
TRBV21-1	NA	NA	TRBJ2-7	CASRRTGNEQYF	TGTGCCAGCAGACGGACAGGGAACGAGCAGTACTTC
TRBV7-9	TRBD1	NA	TRBJ2-7	CASSWDRGNEQYF	TGTGCCAGCAGCTGGGACAGGGGTAATGAGCAGTACTTC
TRBV28	NA	NA	TRBJ1-2	CASSLPLGQITYGYTF	TGTGCCAGCAGTTTACCGCTGGGGCAGATCACCTATGGCTACACCTTC
TRBV27	TRBD2	NA	TRBJ2-7	CASSLRTSAAREQYF	TGTGCCAGCAGTCTAAGGACTAGCGCCGCGCGTGAGCAGTACTTC
TRBV6-5	NA	NA	TRBJ2-3	CASSYNRVGTDTQYF	TGTGCCAGCAGTTACAACAGGGTGGGCACAGATACGCAGTATTTT
TRBV19	NA	NA	TRBJ2-7	CASSLTGADGDEQYF	TGTGCCAGTAGTCTAACCGGGGCGGACGGGGACGAGCAGTACTTC
TRBV29-1	NA	NA	TRBJ1-1	CSVEEGTAAFF	TGCAGCGTTGAAGAGGGGACCGCGGCTTTCTTT
TRBV7-8	NA	NA	TRBJ2-7	CASSLAASQSYEQYF	TGTGCCAGCAGCTTAGCGGCCAGCCAATCCTACGAGCAGTACTTC
TRBV9	NA	NA	TRBJ1-3	CASSVDVGGNTIYF	TGTGCCAGCAGCGTAGACGTAGGGGGAAACACCATATATTTT
TRBV5-8	NA	NA	TRBJ2-1	CASFGVLNYNDGEQFF	TGTGCCAGCTTCGGGGTACTCAACTACAATGACGGGGAGCAGTTCTTC
TRBV21-1	NA	NA	TRBJ1-1	CASSKVEGSTEAFF	TGTGCCAGCAGCAAAGTTGAGGGAAGCACTGAAGCTTTCTTT
TRBV19	NA	once	TRBJ2-7	CASSPGSSYEQYF	TGTGCCAGTAGCCCCGGGAGTAGCTACGAGCAGTACTTC
TRBV7-9	NA	NA	TRBJ2-7	CASSPADTPYEQYF	TGTGCCAGCAGCCCTGCTGATACCCCCTACGAGCAGTACTTC